Listed here are 17 T cell receptor beta chains from one sample, sequenced in a study of blood T cells in healthy people across ages. Primers used in a second PCR of about 7 to 11 cycles were a sample-barcoded 5' primer and a J-beta primer mix. TCRdb itself ran the 5' RACE reads through MiXCR, one entry per CDR3 protein. The data contain more than 750,000 distinct CDR3 sequences, about 29% of them seen just once; the ten biggest clones take up about 9.4%. In addition, the sample was reused for a study of T cells of mothers and their children.

The sample taken for sequencing was blood. Source of these receptors: a woman aged 40 to 50 in good health.

This clonotype was detected many times. The CDR3 DNA follows: TGTGCCAGCAGTATCGGGACAGGGGGTAAAGAGCAGTACTTC. The encoded protein is CASSIGTGGKEQYF. V usage is TRBV28 and J usage is TRBJ2-7; 11 nucleotides match TRBD1. The germline CDR1 and CDR2 sequences are MDHEN and SYDVKM. The ends lost 5 bases at V and 7 bases at J; junction bases unmatched: 7. The CDR3 loop spans 14 amino acids.

For this clonotype: A much more abundant neighbour one base away suggests this may be a read error. This sequence joins TRBV3-1 and TRBJ2-3; 7 bases line up with TRBD2. The junction had 11 bases not matched to a gene; V was cut back by 1 base and J by 4 bases. The CDR3 runs to 17 residues. CDR1 LGHDT and CDR2 YNNKEL come from the germline V gene (reference sequence). The CDR3 DNA reads as TGTGCCAGCAGCCAAGGGATCGGCGGGGGAGGCGCAGATACGCAGTATTTT. Translation gives CASSQGIGGGGADTQYF.

V gene TRBV28 combines with J gene TRBJ1-1; D is unclear. This CDR3 comprises 14 residues. V was shortened by 1 base and J by 1 base, with 7 bases between the two germline ends. CDR1 and CDR2 (germline): MDHEN, SYDVKM. CDR3 region: CASSLSIPNTEAFF. CDR3 in DNA: TGTGCCAGCAGTTTATCGATTCCGAACACTGAAGCTTTCTTT.

This rearrangement joins TRBV29-1 to TRBJ1-4, with 7 bases lining up with TRBD1. CDR1 and CDR2 from the germline V gene are SQVTM and ANQGSEA. V dropped 3 bases and J dropped 14; count of bases not matched to a gene: 12. The CDR3 totals 13 residues. CDR3 amino acids: CSVEERQGLRLFF. CDR3 nucleotides: TGCAGCGTTGAGGAACGACAGGGCCTGAGGCTGTTTTTT.

This clonotype was counted only a few times. The CDR3 DNA sequence: TGCGCCAGCAGCTTGGATATAGCGGGGGGGCCTGGTACGCAGTATTTT. Residues: CASSLDIAGGPGTQYF. This chain connects TRBV5-1 to TRBJ2-3; 11 bases are shared with TRBD2. J gave up 8 bases and V 0 bases, and 8 bases lay outside the gene matches. This CDR3 is 16 amino acids long. CDR1 SGHRS and CDR2 YFSETQ come from the germline V gene. The full variable domain, rest sourced from reference TRBV5-1 and TRBJ2-3, is KAGVTQTPRYLIKTRGQQVTLSCSPISGHRSVSWYQQTPGQGLQFLFEYFSETQRNKGNFPGRFSGRQFSNSRSEMNVSTLELGDSALYLCASSLDIAGGPGTQYFGPGTRLTVL.

The V gene is TRBV25-1, the J gene TRBJ2-7; 8 bases align to TRBD1. Trimming took 5 bases from V and 3 from J; bases not matched to a gene: 6. Germline values: CDR1 MGHDK, CDR2 SYGVNS. The CDR3 runs 14 residues. CDR3 amino acids: CASSCGTGDYEQYF. CDR3 sequence (DNA): TGTGCCAGCAGTTGCGGGACAGGAGACTACGAGCAGTACTTC.

The sample holds a few counts of this clonotype. This chain links TRBV19 with TRBJ2-1; maybe TRBD1 (6 bases). The germline gives CDR1 LNHDA, CDR2 SQIVND (reference sequence). Trimming pared 6 bases from V and 10 bases from J, leaving 19 bases between. The CDR3 is made up of 14 amino acids. CDR3 sequence reads: CASSQIGDRNEQFF. The CDR3 DNA sequence: TGTGCCAGTAGCCAAATCGGAGACAGGAACGAGCAGTTCTTC.

This clonotype appeared a few times. V gene TRBV7-2 combines with J gene TRBJ1-1, with a possible D match to TRBD1 (6 bases). Per the germline V gene, CDR1 is SGHTA and CDR2 is FQGNSA. Deletions cut 5 bases from V and 10 bases from J, with 23 bases between. There are 15 residues in the CDR3. CDR3 sequence (DNA): TGTGCCAGCAGCCTGACACAGGGCGCGGGTCTGAGAGCTTTCTTT. This sequence encodes CASSLTQGAGLRAFF.

The CDR3 loop is CASSLGQGAHTEAFF. CDR3 coding DNA: TGCGCCAGCAGCCTCGGACAGGGGGCACACACTGAAGCTTTCTTT. The rearrangement uses TRBV4-1 and TRBJ1-1, with TRBD1 matching 11 bases. The V gene's germline CDR1 is MGHRA and CDR2 YSYEKL. This CDR3 has 15 residues. V shed 4 bases and J 3 bases; nucleotides not matched to a gene: 4.

This clonotype was recorded at least ten times. The chain couples TRBV7-2 to TRBJ2-5; possibly TRBD2 for D (7 bases). Germline V gene data show CDR1 as SGHTA and CDR2 as FQGNSA. Between the trimmed V and J ends, which lost 7 bases and 4 bases, there was a span of 16 bases. This CDR3 has 14 amino acids. The CDR3 region has the DNA TGTGCCAGCACCGCAAGGGGGGGCCGAGAGACCCAGTACTTC. This encodes CASTARGGRETQYF.

The sample holds one count of this clonotype. The chain employs TRBV7-2 and TRBJ2-5; the D gene is possibly TRBD2 (6 bases). Gene TRBJ2-7 matches the end of the DNA better, so the J call may be wrong. CDR3 size: 15 residues. Germline lookup yields CDR1 SGHTA and CDR2 FQGNSA. The CDR3 nucleotides read TGTGCCAGCAGCTTAGCGTTCGGGGGTTCCCACGAGCAGTACTTC. This translates into CASSLAFGGSHEQYF.

The genes are TRBV7-9 and TRBJ2-7, with 10 bases matching TRBD1. Germline CDR1 is SEHNR and CDR2 is FQNEAQ (reference sequence). This CDR3 contains 17 residues. Losses at the gene ends were 5 bases for V and 0 bases for J; bases not matched to a gene: 10. CDR3 coding DNA: TGTGCCAGCAGCCAGAGGCTGACAGGGGGCGGCTCCTACGAGCAGTACTTC. Translated: CASSQRLTGGGSYEQYF.

This clonotype was recorded at least ten times. A much larger clonotype is one base distant, so this may be a read error. The chain carries TRBV2 and TRBJ2-1, with a weak D call TRBD2 (5 bases). Judging by the DNA end, TRBJ2-7 fits better; the J call may be wrong. The CDR3 is made up of 16 amino acids. Germline V gene data show CDR1 as SNHLY and CDR2 as FYNNEI. CDR3 in DNA: TGTGCCAGCAGTGAAGCAGGGAGATCCTCCTACAATGAGCAGTACTTC. Translating it yields CASSEAGRSSYNEQYF.

The CDR3 coding sequence is TGTGCCAGCTCACCACAGGGATTAGAACTGTTTTTT. Its translation: CASSPQGLELFF. The rearrangement joins TRBV18 to TRBJ1-4; D is undetermined. The CDR3 is 12 residues long. V lost 1 base, J lost 12 bases, and 9 bases lay in between. From germline, CDR1 is KGHSH and CDR2 LQKENI.

The V and J genes are TRBV7-2 and TRBJ2-1; a possible D gene is TRBD2 (5 bases). The germline V gene has CDR1 SGHTA and CDR2 FQGNSA. The CDR3 totals 15 residues. Trimming removed 1 base from V and 8 bases from J, with 15 bases in between. This CDR3 is CASSLVNLARDEQFF. The CDR3 DNA reads TGTGCCAGCAGCTTAGTTAATCTAGCTAGGGATGAGCAGTTCTTC.

This rearrangement joins TRBV27 to TRBJ2-3, with D uncertain. V dropped 2 bases and J dropped 6 bases, with 9 bases sitting between them. The CDR3 totals 13 residues. Germline V gives CDR1 MNHEY, CDR2 SMNVEV (reference sequence). This chain's CDR3 is CASSLTTWDTQYF. The CDR3, as DNA: TGTGCCAGCAGTTTAACCACATGGGATACGCAGTATTTT.

In regard to this clonotype: Being one base from a much bigger clone, this may be a read error. CDR3 in amino acids: CASSLVPAMNTEAFF. In DNA form, the CDR3 reads TGTGCCAGCAGCTTAGTACCAGCGATGAACACTGAAGCTTTCTTT. The V and J genes are TRBV7-2 and TRBJ1-1, with D hard to call. CDR1 is SGHTA and CDR2 is FQGNSA in the germline V gene. Trimming took 1 base from V and 0 from J, leaving 9 bases between them. The CDR3 is made up of 15 amino acids.